These T cell receptor beta chains were read from a single sample in a study of cytomegalovirus exposure and HLA in healthy donors. TCRdb keeps only in-frame clones here, not all; method: immunoSEQ multiplex PCR. The repertoire includes tens of thousands of clones, more than 70% of them detected once, and around 10% sits in the top ten. The specimen sequenced was PBMCs. The receptors stem from a woman aged 40 to 50 in good health and CMV-seropositive. Each CDR3 is given with its conserved first and last residue. D genes are given only for firm matches. Size is omitted from some rows. Given values are once, few, many or a class for expanded clones.

TRBD1,TRBV27,NA,TRBJ2-7,CASRKPGQGPYEQYF,TGTGCCAGCAGAAAACCGGGACAGGGGCCCTACGAGCAGTACTTC
TRBD1,TRBV11-2,NA,TRBJ2-7,CASSLTGSGYEQYF,TGTGCCAGCAGCTTGACAGGGTCGGGCTACGAGCAGTACTTC
NA,TRBV4-2,few,TRBJ1-5,CASSPVGQISNQPQHF,TGTGCCAGCAGCCCGGTGGGGCAGATTAGCAATCAGCCCCAGCATTTT
TRBD1,TRBV6-5,NA,TRBJ1-2,CASSYSRTGDGYTF,TGTGCCAGCAGTTACTCTCGGACAGGAGATGGCTACACCTTC
TRBD2,TRBV9,NA,TRBJ2-5,CASSEDGGGETQYF,TGTGCCAGCAGCGAGGACGGGGGAGGGGAGACCCAGTACTTC
NA,TRBV29-1,NA,TRBJ2-3,CSLRGPRGDTQYF,TGCAGCCTCAGGGGCCCCCGGGGAGATACGCAGTATTTT
NA,TRBV5-1,NA,TRBJ2-7,CASSSLDISYEQYF,TGCGCCAGCAGCTCCTTGGACATCTCCTACGAGCAGTACTTC
NA,TRBV6-1,NA,TRBJ2-7,CASGESAPEQYF,TGTGCCAGCGGTGAGAGCGCTCCCGAGCAGTACTTC
NA,TRBV11-2,NA,TRBJ2-7,CASSSNFPYEQYF,TGTGCCAGCAGCTCAAACTTCCCCTACGAGCAGTACTTC
NA,TRBV6-6,NA,TRBJ1-5,CASSAGRNSNQPQHF,TGTGCCAGCAGTGCGGGACGGAATAGCAATCAGCCCCAGCATTTT
NA,TRBV6-5,NA,TRBJ1-6,CASSLGGNSPLHF,TGTGCCAGCAGTTTGGGGGGGAATTCGCCCCTCCACTTT
TRBD1,TRBV30,few,TRBJ1-6,CAWDRDNSPLHF,TGTGCCTGGGACAGGGATAATTCACCCCTCCACTTT
TRBD2,TRBV6-1,NA,TRBJ2-1,CASSEGWGGYNEQFF,TGTGCCAGCAGTGAAGGTTGGGGGGGTTACAATGAGCAGTTCTTC
NA,TRBV7-7,NA,TRBJ1-1,CASSPIGPNTEAFF,TGTGCCAGCAGCCCAATCGGTCCGAACACTGAAGCTTTCTTT
NA,TRBV15,NA,TRBJ1-3,CATSRDISSGNTIYF,TGTGCCACCAGCAGAGATATTAGCTCTGGAAACACCATATATTTT
NA,TRBV7-9,NA,TRBJ1-1,CASSLVVQGTEAFF,TGTGCCAGCAGCTTAGTAGTACAGGGCACTGAAGCTTTCTTT
NA,TRBV11-3,NA,TRBJ1-6,CASSLTTRDSPLHF,TGTGCCAGCAGCTTAACAACTCGGGATTCACCCCTCCACTTT
NA,TRBV29-1,once,TRBJ2-4,CSVEPRGNIQYF,TGCAGCGTTGAACCCCGGGGAAACATTCAGTACTTC
TRBD1,TRBV7-9,NA,TRBJ1-4,CASSPNRGGNEKLFF,TGTGCCAGCAGCCCAAACAGGGGTGGTAATGAAAAACTGTTTTTT
TRBD1,TRBV7-8,NA,TRBJ1-4,CASSSRTGGLPREKLFF,TGTGCCAGCAGCTCAAGGACAGGGGGCCTCCCACGGGAAAAACTGTTTTTT
TRBD2,TRBV7-9,NA,TRBJ2-5,CASSPRLAGDATQYF,TGTGCCAGCAGCCCCAGACTAGCGGGGGACGCGACCCAGTACTTC
TRBD1,TRBV5-1,NA,TRBJ2-7,CASSLDRASPYEQYF,TGCGCCAGCAGCCTAGACAGGGCTTCCCCCTACGAGCAGTACTTC
TRBD1,TRBV30,NA,TRBJ2-5,CAWSDWTGNRETQYF,TGTGCCTGGAGTGATTGGACAGGGAATCGGGAGACCCAGTACTTC
NA,TRBV9,NA,TRBJ1-2,CASSAGWAGSYTF,TGTGCCAGCAGCGCCGGATGGGCAGGGTCCTACACCTTC
NA,TRBV7-2,NA,TRBJ2-5,CASSLVVVPYF,TGTGCCAGCAGCTTAGTAGTCGTCCCGTACTTC
NA,TRBV18,NA,TRBJ1-4,CASSLDSEENEKLFF,TGTGCCAGCTCATTGGACAGCGAAGAAAATGAAAAACTGTTTTTT
NA,TRBV27,once,TRBJ1-5,CASSFGSGMRQPQHF,TGTGCCAGCAGTTTTGGATCGGGGATGAGGCAGCCCCAGCATTTT
TRBD1,TRBV11-2,NA,TRBJ2-5,CASSPGQGAAETQYF,TGTGCCAGCAGTCCAGGACAGGGGGCAGCGGAGACCCAGTACTTC
NA,TRBV25-1,once,TRBJ1-5,CASSEYRSNQPQHF,TGTGCCAGCAGTGAATATAGATCTAATCAGCCCCAGCATTTT
NA,TRBV25-1,NA,TRBJ1-6,CASSVYREGHDSPLHF,TGTGCCAGCAGTGTTTACAGGGAAGGGCACGATTCACCCCTCCACTTT
NA,TRBV20-1,once,TRBJ1-1,CSAGRGESLFF,TGCAGTGCTGGGAGGGGGGAATCTCTTTTCTTT
NA,TRBV19,NA,TRBJ1-1,CASSILGQRLGAFF,TGTGCCAGTAGTATCCTGGGGCAGAGGCTGGGAGCTTTCTTT
TRBD2,TRBV23-1,NA,TRBJ2-5,CASRGGSRGLKETQYF,TGCGCCAGCAGAGGAGGGTCCCGGGGACTAAAAGAGACCCAGTACTTC
NA,TRBV21-1,once,TRBJ2-1,CASSTKRGSYNEQFF,TGTGCCAGCAGCACGAAGCGGGGCTCCTACAATGAGCAGTTCTTC
NA,TRBV6-5,NA,TRBJ1-2,CASNLRGGYGYTF,TGTGCCAGCAACCTACGGGGTGGCTATGGCTACACCTTC
NA,TRBV11-3,NA,TRBJ2-1,CASSWRDSSYNEQFF,TGTGCCAGCAGCTGGCGGGACAGCTCCTACAATGAGCAGTTCTTC
TRBD2,TRBV9,NA,TRBJ2-5,CASSDLIAGGEETQYF,TGTGCCAGCAGCGACTTAATAGCGGGGGGCGAAGAGACCCAGTACTTC
NA,TRBV2,NA,TRBJ1-2,CASSGAGGHSNYGYTF,TGTGCCAGCAGTGGAGCGGGGGGGCATTCTAACTATGGCTACACCTTC
NA,TRBV7-9,few,TRBJ1-2,CASSLVAGAYGYTF,TGTGCCAGCAGCTTAGTCGCAGGGGCCTATGGCTACACCTTC
TRBD1,TRBV9,NA,TRBJ2-7,CASSVATSGRGSYEQYF,TGTGCCAGCAGCGTAGCTACCTCGGGCAGGGGGTCCTACGAGCAGTACTTC
NA,TRBV7-8,few,TRBJ2-7,CASSLVLSRGTYEQYF,TGTGCCAGCAGCTTAGTACTGTCCAGGGGAACCTACGAGCAGTACTTC
NA,TRBV7-9,NA,TRBJ2-2,CASSSYGELFF,TGTGCCAGCAGCTCCTACGGGGAGCTGTTTTTT
NA,TRBV6-1,NA,TRBJ2-1,CASTHGGPYNEQFF,TGTGCCAGCACCCATGGAGGGCCTTACAATGAGCAGTTCTTC
NA,TRBV29-1,NA,TRBJ1-2,CSAGDSSYGYTF,TGCAGCGCGGGAGACAGCTCCTATGGCTACACCTTC
NA,TRBV25-1,NA,TRBJ1-1,CASSVPGGTEAFF,TGTGCCAGCAGTGTTCCCGGGGGCACTGAAGCTTTCTTT
TRBD1,TRBV9,NA,TRBJ2-1,CASSTDRGGYNEQFF,TGTGCCAGCAGCACGGACAGGGGAGGATACAATGAGCAGTTCTTC
TRBD2,TRBV15,NA,TRBJ2-3,CATSRDSGGVTDTQYF,TGTGCCACCAGCAGAGATTCGGGGGGGGTCACAGATACGCAGTATTTT
NA,TRBV6-1,NA,TRBJ1-2,CASSETSSASF,TGTGCCAGCAGTGAAACATCTTCTGCCTCCTTC
TRBD1,TRBV6-5,NA,TRBJ1-2,CASSLGQVEGYGYTF,TGTGCCAGCAGCCTTGGACAGGTAGAGGGCTATGGCTACACCTTC
NA,TRBV13,once,TRBJ1-5,CASSFRNQPQHF,TGTGCCAGCAGCTTCAGGAATCAGCCCCAGCATTTT
NA,TRBV2,NA,TRBJ2-5,CASSPGLGETQYF,TGTGCCAGCAGCCCCGGACTGGGAGAGACCCAGTACTTC
NA,TRBV11-1,NA,TRBJ1-4,CASSLARRSATNEKLFF,TGTGCCAGCAGCTTAGCGAGGCGCTCTGCAACTAATGAAAAACTGTTTTTT
TRBD2,TRBV2,NA,TRBJ2-3,CASSAGGNPGVDTQYF,TGTGCCAGCAGTGCGGGAGGGAACCCAGGGGTAGATACGCAGTATTTT
NA,TRBV13,NA,TRBJ2-7,CASSLIVPYEQYF,TGTGCCAGCAGCTTAATCGTCCCCTACGAGCAGTACTTC
TRBD2,TRBV5-1,NA,TRBJ2-2,CASTMGLAVDGELFF,TGCGCCAGCACCATGGGACTAGCCGTGGACGGGGAGCTGTTTTTT